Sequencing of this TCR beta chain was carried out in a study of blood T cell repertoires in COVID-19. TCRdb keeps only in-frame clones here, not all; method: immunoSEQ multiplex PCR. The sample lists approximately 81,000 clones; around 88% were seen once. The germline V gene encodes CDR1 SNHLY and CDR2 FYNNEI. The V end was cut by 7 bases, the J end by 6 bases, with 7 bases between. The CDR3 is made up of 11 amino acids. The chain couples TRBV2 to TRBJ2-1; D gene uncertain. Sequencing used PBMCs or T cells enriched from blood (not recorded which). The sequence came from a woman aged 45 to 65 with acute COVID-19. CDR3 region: CASNLRNEQFF. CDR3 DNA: TGTGCCAGCAATCTGCGCAATGAGCAGTTCTTC.